This TCR beta chain emerged from a study of control samples from healthy donors and cancer patients. Profiled with immunoSEQ multiplex PCR; TCRdb holds only in-frame clones, not every one. The sample holds hundreds of thousands of clones, approximately 90% seen once. From germline, CDR1 is SNHLY and CDR2 FYNNEI. The V gene end was trimmed by 6 bases and the J gene end by 6 bases; junction bases not matched to a gene: 7. The CDR3 spans 13 residues. The sequence was collected from a man aged 35-49 years with head and neck cancer. V usage is TRBV2 and J usage is TRBJ1-1; 7 bases agree with TRBD1. Sequenced sample: PBMCs. The CDR3 region has the DNA TGTGCCAGCAGGGGACAGATGGGATCTGAAGCTTTCTTT. Amino acids: CASRGQMGSEAFF.